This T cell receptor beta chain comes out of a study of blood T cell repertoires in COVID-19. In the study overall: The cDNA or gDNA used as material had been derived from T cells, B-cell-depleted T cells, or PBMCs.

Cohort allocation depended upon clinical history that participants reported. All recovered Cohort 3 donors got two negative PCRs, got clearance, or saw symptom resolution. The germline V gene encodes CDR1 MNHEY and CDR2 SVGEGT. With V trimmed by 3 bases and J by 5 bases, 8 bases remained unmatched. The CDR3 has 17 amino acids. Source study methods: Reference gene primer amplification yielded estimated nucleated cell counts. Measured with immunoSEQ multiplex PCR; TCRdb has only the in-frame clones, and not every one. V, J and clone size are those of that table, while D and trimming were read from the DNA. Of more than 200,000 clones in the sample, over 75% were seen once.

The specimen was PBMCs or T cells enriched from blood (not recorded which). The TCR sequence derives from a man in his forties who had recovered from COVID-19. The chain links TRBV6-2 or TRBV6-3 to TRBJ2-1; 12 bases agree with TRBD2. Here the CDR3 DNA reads TGTGCCAGCAGTTATTGGGCTAGCGGGGGGGTAGACAATGAGCAGTTCTTC. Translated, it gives CASSYWASGGVDNEQFF.